The 32 T cell receptor beta chains below were found in one sample sequenced in a study of blood T cells in healthy people across ages. Then a second PCR, running roughly 7 to 11 cycles, was carried out with a sample-barcoded 5' primer and a J-beta primer mix. MiXCR, applied by TCRdb to the 5' RACE reads, yields one record per CDR3 protein. This table has 900,000 to 950,000 distinct CDR3 sequences, roughly 28% appearing once. Separately, the same data were catalogued under a study of T cells of mothers and their children.

Sequencing was done on a sample of blood. All receptors come from a woman between 40 and 50 years old in good health.

This rearrangement joins TRBV28 to TRBJ1-2, with TRBD1 matching over 7 bases. In germline, CDR1 is MDHEN, CDR2 SYDVKM. This CDR3 has 12 amino acids. V lost 2 bases, J lost 12 bases, and 6 bases stayed unmatched. The CDR3 sequence: CASSLPGQDDTF. CDR3 in DNA: TGTGCCAGCAGTTTACCCGGACAGGACGACACCTTC.

This clonotype was seen only a few times. The rearrangement uses TRBV12-3 or TRBV12-4 and TRBJ2-3; possible D gene TRBD2, 5 bases. The CDR3 covers 15 residues. V shed 6 bases and J shed 0 bases, with 13 bases lying between them. CDR3 in DNA: TGTGCCAGCAGCGCGGGCAGACTTAGCACAGATACGCAGTATTTT. Translated: CASSAGRLSTDTQYF.

The V call is TRBV18, the J call TRBJ1-1; 8 positions agree with TRBD1. CDR3 length: 16 residues. The V gene's germline CDR1 is KGHSH and CDR2 LQKENI. V dropped 4 bases and J dropped 4; count of bases not matched to a gene: 11. The CDR3 bases are TGTGCCAGCTCACGGGGGACAGGCAACGGAAGCACTGAAGCTTTCTTT. This encodes CASSRGTGNGSTEAFF.

This chain connects TRBV18 to TRBJ2-7, with 10 bases fitting TRBD1. The germline V gene has CDR1 KGHSH and CDR2 LQKENI. CDR3 length: 16 amino acids. With V trimmed by 2 bases and J by 3 bases, 7 bases remained unmatched. CDR3 region: CASSPSRTGGIYEQYF. The CDR3 DNA is TGTGCCAGCTCACCAAGTAGGACAGGGGGGATCTACGAGCAGTACTTC.

Only a few counts were recorded for this clonotype. The gene calls are TRBV28 and TRBJ1-2; D call uncertain. The germline V gene has CDR1 MDHEN and CDR2 SYDVKM. The CDR3 extends over 15 amino acids. With 5 bases removed from V and 3 bases from J, the gap between germline ends came to 16 bases. CDR3 nucleotides: TGTGCCAGCAGTCATCTTTGGGAGGGCGACTATGGCTACACCTTC. It is translated as CASSHLWEGDYGYTF.

The chain employs TRBV6-2 or TRBV6-3 and TRBJ1-2; the match to TRBD1 covers 7 bases. V gave up 2 bases and J gave up 3 bases; unmatched junction bases: 6. This CDR3 contains 15 residues. Germline-derived CDR1 and CDR2 are MNHEY and SVGEGT. CDR3 DNA sequence: TGTGCCAGCAGTTACGGACAGGCGACTGACTATGGCTACACCTTC. Protein product: CASSYGQATDYGYTF.

With respect to this clonotype: At one of its ends the junction is not consistent with the germline gene, which may arise from a read error. The V gene is TRBV5-1, the J gene TRBJ1-1; D is perhaps TRBD1 (6 bases). Per germline, CDR1 SGHRS and CDR2 YFSETQ. The CDR3 length is 14 residues. The CDR3: CAGSRGQRDTEAFF. The DNA for the CDR3 is TGCGCCGGCAGCAGAGGACAGAGGGACACTGAAGCTTTCTTT.

This clonotype appeared a few times. This may arise from a read error, as a much more abundant clone is one base away. The J gene is TRBJ2-1, the V gene TRBV7-2; 11 bases are a match to TRBD2. There are 15 residues in the CDR3. CDR1 is SGHTA, CDR2 FQGNSA, per germline. V trimming: 5 bases; J trimming: 9 bases; junction bases outside the gene matches: 9. In nucleotides, the CDR3 is TGTGCCAGCAGCACTACTAGCGGGGGCTGGGTTGAGCAGTTCTTC. This codes for CASSTTSGGWVEQFF.

The chain couples TRBV20-1 to TRBJ2-1; D call uncertain. The CDR3 extends over 14 amino acids. In germline, CDR1 is DFQATT, CDR2 SNEGSKA (reference sequence). Trimming shortened V by 2 bases and J by 6 bases, and 14 bases separated the two germline ends. In DNA form, the CDR3 reads TGCAGTGCTAGACACCCCAGGACCTGCAATGAGCAGTTCTTC. Amino acid sequence: CSARHPRTCNEQFF.

J is TRBJ1-5 and V is TRBV19; D call uncertain. Germline V CDR1 and CDR2: LNHDA, SQIVND (reference sequence). Trimming took 7 bases from V and 3 from J, leaving 13 bases between them. The CDR3 covers 14 residues. The CDR3 DNA sequence: TGTGCCAGTAATAAGGGCGGCCCCAATCAGCCCCAGCATTTT. This codes for CASNKGGPNQPQHF.

This clonotype has a handful of counts. This chain connects TRBV7-2 to TRBJ2-3; 13 bases map to TRBD2. CDR3 size: 16 residues. Germline loops: CDR1 SGHTA, CDR2 FQGNSA. The junction had 5 bases not matched to a gene; V was cut back by 5 bases and J by 3 bases. CDR3 DNA: TGTGCCAGCAGCAGTACTAGCGGGGGGGCGACAGATACGCAGTATTTT. Translated, it gives CASSSTSGGATDTQYF.

This clonotype was counted a few times. This rearrangement joins TRBV5-1 to TRBJ1-1, with TRBD1 as a possible D gene (5 bases). V was shortened by 0 bases and J by 5 bases, with 14 bases between the two germline ends. The CDR3 has 15 residues. Germline-derived CDR1 and CDR2 are SGHRS and YFSETQ. The CDR3 sequence is CASSLGGGEGTEAFF. CDR3 sequence (DNA): TGCGCCAGCAGCTTGGGCGGGGGGGAAGGAACTGAAGCTTTCTTT.

The chain uses TRBV5-1 and TRBJ1-2; a possible D gene is TRBD1 (5 bases). With 3 bases removed from V and 7 bases from J, the gap between germline ends came to 16 bases. CDR3 size: 14 residues. Germline V gives CDR1 SGHRS, CDR2 YFSETQ. The CDR3, as DNA: TGCGCCAGCAGCTATGACGAGGGGAGTTTTGGCTACACCTTC. It codes for CASSYDEGSFGYTF.

This chain links TRBV27 with TRBJ2-7; D assignment may be TRBD1 or TRBD2 (5 bases each). Per the germline V gene, CDR1 is MNHEY and CDR2 is SMNVEV (reference sequence). Deletions cut 6 bases from V and 7 bases from J, with 19 bases between. The CDR3 contains 14 residues. The DNA for the CDR3 is TGTGCCAGCAGCCGGAGCAGGGTCCCGGGGGAGCAGTACTTC. This translates into CASSRSRVPGEQYF.

This chain uses TRBV7-8 with TRBJ2-5; D perhaps matches TRBD2 (6 bases). The V and J ends lost 1 base and 5 bases respectively, with 11 bases between them. CDR1 is SGHVS and CDR2 is FQNEAQ in the germline V gene. This CDR3 has 14 amino acids. CDR3 amino acids: CASSLGGTDETQYF. The CDR3 DNA is TGTGCCAGCAGCTTAGGCGGGACCGATGAGACCCAGTACTTC.

The chain links TRBV7-9 to TRBJ2-5, with 7 bases aligning to TRBD1. Germline assignment: CDR1 SEHNR and CDR2 FQNEAQ (reference sequence). V dropped 3 bases and J dropped 4; count of bases not matched to a gene: 8. CDR3 length: 15 residues. The CDR3 is CASSFPIGGGETQYF. The CDR3 nucleotides read TGTGCCAGCAGCTTTCCTATAGGGGGCGGAGAGACCCAGTACTTC.

Points on this clonotype: Being one base from a much bigger clone, this may be a read error. The rearrangement uses TRBV7-2 and TRBJ2-5, with a tentative D call TRBD1 (5 bases). Germline V lookup: CDR1 SGHTA, CDR2 FQGNSA. CDR3 size: 13 residues. CDR3: CASSRQTQETRYF. The CDR3, as DNA: TGTGCCAGCAGTCGACAGACCCAAGAGACCCGGTACTTC.

The chain recombines TRBV20-1 with TRBJ2-3; D unclear. The CDR3 length is 16 residues. From germline, CDR1 is DFQATT and CDR2 SNEGSKA (reference sequence). V was cut by 5 bases and J by 1 base, with 19 bases left in between. CDR3 sequence (DNA): TGCAGTGCTCGGAAAGCCTCGGGCCCCCGCACAGATACGCAGTATTTT. Residues: CSARKASGPRTDTQYF.

This clonotype has only a few counts. The V gene is TRBV6-2 or TRBV6-3, the J gene TRBJ2-7; 8 bases line up with TRBD1. The length of the CDR3 is 15 residues. The trim removed 5 bases at V and 7 bases at J, leaving 13 bases unmatched. CDR1 is MNHEY, CDR2 SVGEGT, per germline. The CDR3 spells CASSPPGGVYNEQYF. The DNA of the CDR3 is TGTGCCAGCAGTCCACCAGGGGGCGTGTACAATGAGCAGTACTTC.

This clonotype was observed a few times. This chain uses TRBV15 with TRBJ1-5; 11 positions agree with TRBD1. The CDR3 covers 17 residues. The germline gives CDR1 LNHNV, CDR2 YYDKDF (reference sequence). V was pared by 0 bases and J by 3 bases, with 4 bases of the junction left unmatched. This CDR3 reads CATSRDRGQGDNQPQHF. The DNA for the CDR3 is TGTGCCACCAGCAGAGATCGGGGACAGGGGGACAATCAGCCCCAGCATTTT.

The chain joins TRBV24-1 to TRBJ1-5; TRBD1 matches at 9 bases. V was pared by 4 bases and J by 5 bases, with 5 bases of the junction left unmatched. The CDR3 consists of 15 residues. CDR1 is KGHDR, CDR2 SFDVKD, per germline. The CDR3 is CATSDGTGFYQPQHF. CDR3 nucleotides: TGTGCCACCAGTGACGGGACAGGGTTTTATCAGCCCCAGCATTTT.

V gene TRBV7-9 combines with J gene TRBJ2-3, with 9 bases matching TRBD2. The trim removed 6 bases at V and 2 bases at J, leaving 6 bases unmatched. The CDR3 totals 15 residues. Germline CDR1 is SEHNR and CDR2 is FQNEAQ (reference sequence). The CDR3, as DNA: TGTGCCAGCAGAACTCTAGCGGGGATCACAGATACGCAGTATTTT. Protein product: CASRTLAGITDTQYF.

As regards this clonotype: At one boundary the junction diverges from the germline segment, which might be a read error. The V gene is TRBV12-3 or TRBV12-4, the J gene TRBJ2-3; TRBD1 matches at 8 bases. The CDR3 totals 13 residues. The CDR3 sequence: CASSHDRGDTEYF. The CDR3 nucleotides are TGTGCCAGCAGTCATGACAGGGGAGATACGGAGTATTTT.

The table lists this clonotype with many counts. The rearrangement joins TRBV27 to TRBJ2-7; weak D call: TRBD2 (6 bases). The germline V gene encodes CDR1 MNHEY and CDR2 SMNVEV (reference sequence). V was clipped by 4 bases and J by 3 bases, with 10 bases between them. CDR3 size: 13 residues. In nucleotides, the CDR3 is TGTGCCAGCAGTTCATCCGGGGGCTACGAGCAGTACTTC. This gives the protein CASSSSGGYEQYF.

With respect to this clonotype: A much bigger clone sits one base away, suggesting this may be a read error. The chain is built from TRBV10-3 and TRBJ2-3; D is undetermined. Germline V CDR1 and CDR2: ENHRY, SYGVKD. CDR3 length: 15 residues. The DNA for the CDR3 is TGTGTCATCACCTCAGGACCCCGGCTCACAGATACGCAGTATTTT. It is translated as CVITSGPRLTDTQYF.

The rearrangement uses TRBV2 and TRBJ1-2; D is undetermined. The CDR3 consists of 14 residues. Germline V gene lookup returns CDR1 SNHLY and CDR2 FYNNEI. V lost 1 base and J 8 bases, leaving 14 bases between the germline ends. The CDR3 bases are TGTGCCAGCAGTGAAGGGGGAGATGGCCCCGGCTACACCTTC. Its translation: CASSEGGDGPGYTF. The entire variable domain, with the rest obtained from reference TRBV2 and TRBJ1-2, is as follows: EPEVTQTPSHQVTQMGQEVILRCVPISNHLYFYWYRQILGQKVEFLVSFYNNEISEKSEIFDDQFSVERPDGSNFTLKIRSTKLEDSAMYFCASSEGGDGPGYTFGSGTRLTVV.

V is TRBV5-1 and J is TRBJ1-6, with 9 positions matching TRBD1. J gave up 8 bases and V 3 bases, and 6 bases lay outside the gene matches. The CDR3 is 15 residues long. Germline V gives CDR1 SGHRS, CDR2 YFSETQ. CDR3 nucleotide sequence: TGCGCCAGCAGCTGGACAGGGGACGGTGATTCACCCCTCCACTTT. Its translation is CASSWTGDGDSPLHF.

There are many counts of this clonotype. The chain has TRBV5-1 and TRBJ1-2, with D possibly matching TRBD1 (6 bases). V gave up 0 bases and J gave up 2 bases, with 11 bases separating them. CDR1 is SGHRS and CDR2 is YFSETQ in the germline V gene. The CDR3 is 15 amino acids. The CDR3 region is CASSLVPGANYGYTF. Written as DNA, the CDR3 is TGCGCCAGCAGCTTGGTGCCGGGGGCGAACTATGGCTACACCTTC.

This clonotype was recorded at least ten times. The chain couples TRBV27 to TRBJ2-7; D is possibly TRBD1 or TRBD2 (5 bases each). The CDR3 consists of 14 residues. Germline CDR1 is MNHEY and CDR2 is SMNVEV (reference sequence). The V gene lost 0 bases and the J gene lost 3 bases, with 9 bases spanning the gap. The CDR3 reads CASSLSGRSYEQYF. DNA of the CDR3: TGTGCCAGCAGTTTATCGGGACGGAGCTACGAGCAGTACTTC.

This clonotype has just a few counts. The chain carries TRBV27 and TRBJ2-5; 7 bases match TRBD1. Germline CDR1 is MNHEY and CDR2 is SMNVEV (reference sequence). There are 15 residues in the CDR3. J gave up 6 bases and V 5 bases, and 12 bases lay outside the gene matches. CDR3 DNA sequence: TGTGCCAGCAGTGGGACCCCGGGACAGCCACAGACCCAGTACTTC. Protein product: CASSGTPGQPQTQYF.

The chain joins TRBV11-1 to TRBJ1-1; D is unclear. This CDR3 is 11 amino acids long. V was shortened by 0 bases and J by 10 bases, with 6 bases between the two germline ends. Per the germline V gene, CDR1 is SGHAT and CDR2 is FQDESV (reference sequence). The CDR3 DNA is TGTGCCAGCAGCTTAGCGCCGAGAGCTTTCTTT. Protein sequence: CASSLAPRAFF.

The rearrangement links TRBV12-3 or TRBV12-4 to TRBJ1-1; the match to TRBD1 covers 7 bases. This CDR3 comprises 14 residues. Trimming took 6 bases from V and 4 from J; bases not matched to a gene: 8. CDR3 nucleotide sequence: TGTGCCAGCAGGGGGACGGCAGGGGGCACTGAAGCTTTCTTT. Encoded protein: CASRGTAGGTEAFF.